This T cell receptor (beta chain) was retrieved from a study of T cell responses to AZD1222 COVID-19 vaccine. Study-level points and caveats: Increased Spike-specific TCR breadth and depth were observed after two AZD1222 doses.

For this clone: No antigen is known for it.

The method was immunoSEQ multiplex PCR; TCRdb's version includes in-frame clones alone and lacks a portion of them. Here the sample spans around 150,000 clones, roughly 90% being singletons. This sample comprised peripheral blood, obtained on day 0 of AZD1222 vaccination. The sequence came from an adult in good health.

The CDR3 region is CASSFYRGRQPQHF. CDR3 in DNA: TGTGCCAGCAGCTTTTACAGGGGGCGACAGCCCCAGCATTTT. The chain links TRBV7-2 to TRBJ1-5, with 9 bases aligning to TRBD1. With V trimmed by 3 bases and J by 7 bases, 4 bases remained unmatched. Germline V lookup: CDR1 SGHTA, CDR2 FQGNSA. The CDR3 is 14 amino acids.